These 21 T cell receptor beta chains share one sample of origin, sequenced in a study of CD8 T cells in ankylosing spondylitis. TCRdb re-called the 5' RACE reads with MiXCR, one entry per CDR3 protein. The sample yields roughly 130,000 distinct CDR3 sequences, approximately 6.8% seen once. Input material: blood, either unsorted or a sorted T cell fraction (not recorded which). These TCRs come from a male donor with ankylosing spondylitis or in good health (not recorded which).

This clonotype appeared many times. This chain uses TRBV4-1 with TRBJ2-7; D unresolved. Germline V gene sequence: CDR1 MGHRA, CDR2 YSYEKL. V dropped 4 bases and J dropped 4 bases, with 20 bases sitting between them. This CDR3 region has 16 residues. The CDR3 spells CASSLTRDTWPYEQYF. The CDR3 DNA sequence: TGCGCCAGCAGCCTAACCAGAGACACCTGGCCGTACGAGCAGTACTTC.

This clonotype came up a few times. V and J are TRBV5-1 and TRBJ2-5; 8 bases agree with TRBD2. The V gene's germline CDR1 is SGHRS and CDR2 YFSETQ. V trimming: 4 bases; J trimming: 4 bases; junction bases outside the gene matches: 3. The CDR3 has 13 amino acids. The CDR3 protein is CASSSTSGETQYF. The CDR3 nucleotides are TGCGCCAGCAGCAGTACTAGCGGAGAGACCCAGTACTTC.

This clonotype was counted at least ten times. This chain connects TRBV20-1 to TRBJ1-5; 9 nucleotides line up with TRBD1. The CDR3 sequence is 18 residues long. The V gene end was trimmed by 5 bases and the J gene end by 1 base; junction bases not matched to a gene: 15. Germline lookup yields CDR1 DFQATT and CDR2 SNEGSKA (reference sequence). CDR3 in amino acids: CSALRPGTGSLSNQPQHF. The CDR3 nucleotides are TGCAGTGCTCTTCGTCCCGGGACAGGGAGCTTGAGCAATCAGCCCCAGCATTTT.

This clonotype was seen a few times. This chain uses TRBV25-1 with TRBJ1-5, with D possibly being TRBD1 (6 bases). Germline-derived CDR1 and CDR2 are MGHDK and SYGVNS. This CDR3 has 16 amino acids. V lost 1 base and J 2 bases, leaving 12 bases between the germline ends. CDR3 in amino acids: CASSEFGGAGNQPQHF. CDR3 sequence (DNA): TGTGCCAGCAGTGAATTCGGGGGCGCGGGCAATCAGCCCCAGCATTTT. Full variable domain (rest looked up from reference TRBV25-1 and TRBJ1-5): EADIYQTPRYLVIGTGKKITLECSQTMGHDKMYWYQQDPGMELHLIHYSYGVNSTEKGDLSSESTVSRIRTEHFPLTLESARPSHTSQYLCASSEFGGAGNQPQHFGDGTRLSIL.

This clonotype was recorded many times. The chain carries TRBV7-3 and TRBJ2-1; 7 nucleotides align to TRBD1. This CDR3 contains 16 residues. J lost 7 bases, V lost 5 bases, and 14 bases had no gene match. CDR1 and CDR2 from the germline V gene are SGHTA and FQGTGA. DNA for the CDR3: TGTGCCAGCAGCCCACGACAGGGTAGTGGGGTTAATGAGCAGTTCTTC. Protein: CASSPRQGSGVNEQFF.

This clonotype was detected many times. The V and J genes are TRBV20-1 and TRBJ1-5, with D possibly TRBD1 on 6 matching bases. CDR1 is DFQATT and CDR2 is SNEGSKA in the germline V gene (reference sequence). CDR3 length: 15 amino acids. Trimming cost V 3 bases and J 2 bases, with 14 bases left between them. The CDR3 nucleotides read TGCAGTGCTAGGGTCTCTAGGGGGGGCAATCAGCCCCAGCATTTT. Its translation: CSARVSRGGNQPQHF.

There are many counts of this clonotype. J is TRBJ2-1 and V is TRBV20-1; D not certain. Looked up from germline, CDR1 is DFQATT and CDR2 is SNEGSKA (reference sequence). V lost 2 bases, J lost 0 bases, and 8 bases lay in between. The CDR3 length is 14 residues. The CDR3 DNA is TGCAGTGCTAGACCCCTCCACTCCTACAATGAGCAGTTCTTC. It is translated as CSARPLHSYNEQFF.

This sequence joins TRBV20-1 and TRBJ1-5; 7 positions match TRBD1. The CDR3 consists of 14 residues. Germline assignment: CDR1 DFQATT and CDR2 SNEGSKA (reference sequence). The V gene end was trimmed by 7 bases and the J gene end by 6 bases; junction bases not matched to a gene: 12. The CDR3 DNA sequence: TGCAGTGGGGGCCATCAGGGGGTCACTCAGCCCCAGCATTTT. It codes for CSGGHQGVTQPQHF.

Regarding this clonotype: With a much larger clone just one base away, this may be a read error. The chain carries TRBV29-1 and TRBJ1-1; perhaps TRBD1 as D (6 bases). The CDR3 has 14 amino acids. With 7 bases removed from V and 0 bases from J, the gap between germline ends came to 15 bases. Germline loops: CDR1 SQVTM, CDR2 ANQGSEA. This CDR3 reads CSARGQEVNTEAFF. CDR3 nucleotide sequence: TGCAGCGCCCGGGGGCAGGAGGTGAACACTGAAGCTTTCTTT.

There are many counts of this clonotype. The chain uses TRBV15 and TRBJ2-1; TRBD2 aligns across 8 bases. J lost 5 bases, V lost 0 bases, and 3 bases had no gene match. Germline assignment: CDR1 LNHNV and CDR2 YYDKDF (reference sequence). The CDR3 extends over 15 amino acids. The CDR3: CATSRDREGHNEQFF. The DNA for the CDR3 is TGTGCCACCAGCAGAGATCGGGAGGGCCACAATGAGCAGTTCTTC.

This clonotype was counted at least ten times. V gene TRBV29-1 combines with J gene TRBJ1-1; maybe TRBD1 (5 bases). CDR3 length: 14 amino acids. CDR1 SQVTM and CDR2 ANQGSEA come from the germline V gene. Trimming cost V 3 bases and J 2 bases, with 13 bases left between them. The CDR3, as DNA: TGCAGCGTTGATGCGGAGGGGTATAACACTGAAGCTTTCTTT. It specifies CSVDAEGYNTEAFF. Filled out from reference TRBV29-1 and TRBJ1-1, the complete variable domain reads SAVISQKPSRDICQRGTSLTIQCQVDSQVTMMFWYRQQPGQSLTLIATANQGSEATYESGFVIDKFPISRPNLTFSTLTVSNMSPEDSSIYLCSVDAEGYNTEAFFGQGTRLTVV.

This clonotype was counted many times. The J gene is TRBJ2-4, the V gene TRBV7-9; D is ambiguous. There are 15 residues in the CDR3. From germline, CDR1 is SEHNR and CDR2 FQNEAQ (reference sequence). Trimming removed 1 base from V and 0 bases from J, with 7 bases in between. The CDR3 sequence is CASSLVAVAKNIQYF. In nucleotides, the CDR3 is TGTGCCAGCAGCTTAGTAGCAGTAGCCAAAAACATTCAGTACTTC. Based on the CDR3 plus reference TRBV7-9 and TRBJ2-4, the full variable domain is DTGVSQNPRHKITKRGQNVTFRCDPISEHNRLYWYRQTLGQGPEFLTYFQNEAQLEKSRLLSDRFSAERPKGSFSTLEIQRTEQGDSAMYLCASSLVAVAKNIQYFGAGTRLSVL.

This clonotype was observed at least ten times. The chain links TRBV30 to TRBJ1-5; 7 nucleotides match TRBD1. CDR1 and CDR2 from the germline V gene are GTSNPN and SVGIG (reference sequence). V trimming: 3 bases; J trimming: 9 bases; junction bases outside the gene matches: 8. The CDR3 extends over 13 amino acids. The CDR3 sequence is CAWRGTAQMPQHF. Here the CDR3 DNA reads TGTGCCTGGAGAGGGACAGCCCAAATGCCCCAGCATTTT.

This clonotype occurred many times. The chain carries TRBV6-1 and TRBJ1-5; TRBD1 matches 11 bases. V lost 8 bases, J lost 6 bases, and 6 bases stayed unmatched. The CDR3 is 14 residues long. The V gene's germline CDR1 is MNHNS and CDR2 SASEGT. CDR3 bases: TGTGCCAGCTATGGGACAGGGGGTACTCAGCCCCAGCATTTT. Translated, it gives CASYGTGGTQPQHF.

This clonotype was observed a handful of times. This sequence joins TRBV7-9 and TRBJ2-3; 7 positions agree with TRBD2. The germline V gene encodes CDR1 SEHNR and CDR2 FQNEAQ (reference sequence). CDR3 length: 14 residues. V shed 5 bases, J shed 4 bases, and the junction held 6 bases outside the gene matches. CDR3 region: CASSPGLNADTQYF. CDR3 nucleotide sequence: TGTGCCAGCAGCCCGGGACTAAACGCAGATACGCAGTATTTT.

This clonotype has at least ten counts. The CDR3 loop is CASSYSAVLNTEAFF. The CDR3 DNA reads TGTGCCAGCAGCTATAGTGCCGTGTTGAACACTGAAGCTTTCTTT. V usage is TRBV7-9 and J usage is TRBJ1-1; no firm D call. This CDR3 spans 15 amino acids. Germline V gene data show CDR1 as SEHNR and CDR2 as FQNEAQ (reference sequence). Trimming cost V 4 bases and J 0 bases, with 12 bases left between them.

This clonotype was seen repeatedly, ten times or more. This rearrangement joins TRBV4-3 to TRBJ2-6; 7 bases align to TRBD1. This CDR3 region has 15 residues. Germline CDR1 LGHNA, CDR2 YSLEER. With V trimmed by 3 bases and J by 1 base, 0 bases remained unmatched. The CDR3 DNA is TGCGCCAGCAGCCAGACAGGGTCTGGGGCCAACGTCCTGACTTTC. The encoded protein is CASSQTGSGANVLTF.

This clonotype was recorded many times. This sequence joins TRBV5-1 and TRBJ2-1; 7 bases are shared with TRBD2. V shed 0 bases and J 7 bases; nucleotides not matched to a gene: 10. The germline CDR1 and CDR2 sequences are SGHRS and YFSETQ. The CDR3 is made up of 16 amino acids. CDR3 bases: TGCGCCAGCAGCTTGGACGGGGGAGGGCCGTTGAATGAGCAGTTCTTC. It is translated as CASSLDGGGPLNEQFF.

This clonotype was seen ten or more times. The rearrangement links TRBV5-1 to TRBJ1-5, with 8 bases lining up with TRBD1. This CDR3 is built from 14 residues. Losses at the gene ends were 4 bases for V and 6 bases for J; bases not matched to a gene: 6. Germline-derived CDR1 and CDR2 are SGHRS and YFSETQ. CDR3 in DNA: TGCGCCAGCAGCCCGGGACAGGATCGTCAGCCCCAGCATTTT. Protein sequence: CASSPGQDRQPQHF.

This clonotype appeared many times. This rearrangement joins TRBV5-1 to TRBJ1-2; 9 bases match TRBD1. J lost 4 bases, V lost 2 bases, and 3 bases had no gene match. This CDR3 is 14 amino acids long. CDR1 SGHRS and CDR2 YFSETQ come from the germline V gene. CDR3 sequence (DNA): TGCGCCAGCAGCTTACAGGGGGCCTTCTATGGCTACACCTTC. This translates into CASSLQGAFYGYTF.

There are many counts of this clonotype. The chain uses TRBV3-1 and TRBJ2-7; perhaps TRBD1 as D (6 bases). V lost 7 bases and J 3 bases, leaving 16 bases between the germline ends. CDR3 length: 14 residues. Germline lookup yields CDR1 LGHDT and CDR2 YNNKEL (reference sequence). Written as DNA, the CDR3 is TGTGCCAGCACCTCCACAGGGAAGGACTACGAGCAGTACTTC. This codes for CASTSTGKDYEQYF.